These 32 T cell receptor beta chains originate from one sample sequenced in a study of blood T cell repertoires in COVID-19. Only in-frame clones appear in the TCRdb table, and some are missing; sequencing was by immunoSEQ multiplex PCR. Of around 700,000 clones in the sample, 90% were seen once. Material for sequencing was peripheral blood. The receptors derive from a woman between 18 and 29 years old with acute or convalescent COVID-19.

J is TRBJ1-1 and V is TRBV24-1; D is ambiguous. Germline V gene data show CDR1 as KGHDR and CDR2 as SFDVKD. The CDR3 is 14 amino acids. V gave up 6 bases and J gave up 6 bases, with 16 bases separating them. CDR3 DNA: TGTGCCACCAGTCCAGGCCCCCACAGTCCTGAAGCTTTCTTT. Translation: CATSPGPHSPEAFF.

CDR3 sequence: CASSVGQDQPQHF. The CDR3, as DNA: TGTGCCAGCAGTGTGGGGCAGGATCAGCCCCAGCATTTT. The genes are TRBV6-4 and TRBJ1-5; tentative D call: TRBD1 (5 bases). Germline CDR1 reads MRHNA; CDR2 reads SNTAGT. This CDR3 region has 13 residues. Trimming stripped 4 bases from V and 5 bases from J, with 9 bases between.

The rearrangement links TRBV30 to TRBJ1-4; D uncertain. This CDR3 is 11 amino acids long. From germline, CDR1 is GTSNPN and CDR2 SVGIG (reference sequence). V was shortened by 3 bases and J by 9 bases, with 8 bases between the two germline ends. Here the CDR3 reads CAWSADKKLFF. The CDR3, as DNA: TGTGCCTGGAGCGCCGACAAAAAACTGTTTTTT.

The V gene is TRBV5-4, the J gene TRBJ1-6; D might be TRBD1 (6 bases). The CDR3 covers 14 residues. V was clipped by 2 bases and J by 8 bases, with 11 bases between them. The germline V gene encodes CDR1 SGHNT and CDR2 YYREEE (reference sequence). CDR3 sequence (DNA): TGTGCCAGCAGCTTTTGGGGGCTGGATTCACCCCTCCACTTT. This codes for CASSFWGLDSPLHF.

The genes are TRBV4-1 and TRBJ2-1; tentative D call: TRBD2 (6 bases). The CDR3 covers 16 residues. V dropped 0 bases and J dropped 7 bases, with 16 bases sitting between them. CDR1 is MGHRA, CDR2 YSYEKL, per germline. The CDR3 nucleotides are TGCGCCAGCAGCCAAGAGGGCAGCTTAGGAGGGAATGAGCAGTTCTTC. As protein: CASSQEGSLGGNEQFF.

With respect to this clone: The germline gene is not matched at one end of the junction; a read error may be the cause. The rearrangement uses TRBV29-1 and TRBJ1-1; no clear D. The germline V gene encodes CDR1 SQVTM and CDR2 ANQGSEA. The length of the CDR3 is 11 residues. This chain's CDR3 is CSVGATSRGLF. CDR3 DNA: TGCAGCGTTGGGGCGACCTCTCGGGGTCTCTTT.

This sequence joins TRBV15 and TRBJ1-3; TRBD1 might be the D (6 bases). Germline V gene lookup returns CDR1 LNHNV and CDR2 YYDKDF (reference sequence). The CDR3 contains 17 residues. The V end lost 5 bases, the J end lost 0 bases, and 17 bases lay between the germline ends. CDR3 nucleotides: TGTGCCACCAGCCCCCACGGACAGCTTGACTCTGGAAACACCATATATTTT. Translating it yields CATSPHGQLDSGNTIYF.

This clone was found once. In DNA form, the CDR3 reads TGTGCCAGCAGCTTGGCAGGGTCCTACGAGCAGTACTTC. Protein: CASSLAGSYEQYF. The chain recombines TRBV5-4 with TRBJ2-7; TRBD1 might be the D (5 bases). This CDR3 is built from 13 residues. Germline V gives CDR1 SGHNT, CDR2 YYREEE (reference sequence). V lost 0 bases and J lost 1, with 5 bases in between.

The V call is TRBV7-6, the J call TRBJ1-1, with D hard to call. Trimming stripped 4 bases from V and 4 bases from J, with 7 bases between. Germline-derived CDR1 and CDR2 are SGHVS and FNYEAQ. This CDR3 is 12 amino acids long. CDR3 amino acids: CASSSRFTEAFF. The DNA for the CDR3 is TGTGCCAGCAGCTCTAGGTTCACTGAAGCTTTCTTT.

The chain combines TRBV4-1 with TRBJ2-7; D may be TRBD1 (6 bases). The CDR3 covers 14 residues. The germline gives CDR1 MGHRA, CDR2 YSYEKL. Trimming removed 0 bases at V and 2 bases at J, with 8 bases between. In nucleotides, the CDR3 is TGCGCCAGCAGCCAAGACAGGGGAGCCTACGAGCAGTACTTC. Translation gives CASSQDRGAYEQYF.

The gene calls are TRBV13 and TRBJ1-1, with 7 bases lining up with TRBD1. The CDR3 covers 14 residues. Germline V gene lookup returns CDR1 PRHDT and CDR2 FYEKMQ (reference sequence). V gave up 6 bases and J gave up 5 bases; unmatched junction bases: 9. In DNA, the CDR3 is TGTGCCAGCAGGGGAGAGACAGGGCGAACTGAAGCTTTCTTT. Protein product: CASRGETGRTEAFF.

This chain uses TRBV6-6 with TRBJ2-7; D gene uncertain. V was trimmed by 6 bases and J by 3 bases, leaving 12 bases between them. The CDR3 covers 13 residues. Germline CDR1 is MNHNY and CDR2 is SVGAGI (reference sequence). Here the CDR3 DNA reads TGTGCCAGCAGCCCGTTAGAAAGCTACGAGCAGTACTTC. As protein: CASSPLESYEQYF.

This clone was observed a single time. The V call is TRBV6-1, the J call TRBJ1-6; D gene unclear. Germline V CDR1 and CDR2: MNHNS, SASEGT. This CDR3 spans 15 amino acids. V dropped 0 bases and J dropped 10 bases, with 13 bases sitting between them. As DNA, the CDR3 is TGTGCCAGCAGTGAAGCCCCGATTGGGAGATCACCCCTCCACTTT. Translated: CASSEAPIGRSPLHF.

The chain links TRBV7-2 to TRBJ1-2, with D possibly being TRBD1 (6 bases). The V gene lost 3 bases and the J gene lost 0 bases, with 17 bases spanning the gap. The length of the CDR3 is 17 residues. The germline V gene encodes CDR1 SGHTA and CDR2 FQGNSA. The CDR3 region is CASSLDVSRGANYGYTF. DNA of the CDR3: TGTGCCAGCAGCTTGGATGTTTCCAGGGGTGCTAACTATGGCTACACCTTC. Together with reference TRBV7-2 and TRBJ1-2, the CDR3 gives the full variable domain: GAGVSQSPSNKVTEKGKDVELRCDPISGHTALYWYRQSLGQGLEFLIYFQGNSAPDKSGLPSDRFSAERTGGSVSTLTIQRTQQEDSAVYLCASSLDVSRGANYGYTFGSGTRLTVV.

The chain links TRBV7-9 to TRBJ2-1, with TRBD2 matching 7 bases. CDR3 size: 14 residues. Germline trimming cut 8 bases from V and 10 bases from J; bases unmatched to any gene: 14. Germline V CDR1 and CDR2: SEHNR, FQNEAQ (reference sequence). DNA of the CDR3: TGTGCCAGCGACTCAGCTTGGGGGGGGTTCGAGCAGTTCTTC. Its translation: CASDSAWGGFEQFF.

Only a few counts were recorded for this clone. The CDR3: CASSQERGVPGGIIGSPLHF. In DNA, the CDR3 is TGTGCCAGCAGCCAAGAAAGGGGGGTCCCAGGGGGCATTATTGGTTCACCCCTCCACTTT. The gene calls are TRBV3-1 (or the pseudogene TRBV3-2) and TRBJ1-6, with 8 bases fitting TRBD1. V trimming: 0 bases; J trimming: 9 bases; junction bases outside the gene matches: 19. The CDR3 covers 20 residues. Germline V CDR1 and CDR2: LGHDT, YNNKEL (reference sequence).

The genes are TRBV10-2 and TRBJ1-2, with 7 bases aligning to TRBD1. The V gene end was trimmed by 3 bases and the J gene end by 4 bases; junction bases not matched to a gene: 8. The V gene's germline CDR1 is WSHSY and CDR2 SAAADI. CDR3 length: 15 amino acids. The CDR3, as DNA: TGCGCCAGCAGTGATTCGGGACAGCTAATCTATGGCTACACCTTC. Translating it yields CASSDSGQLIYGYTF.

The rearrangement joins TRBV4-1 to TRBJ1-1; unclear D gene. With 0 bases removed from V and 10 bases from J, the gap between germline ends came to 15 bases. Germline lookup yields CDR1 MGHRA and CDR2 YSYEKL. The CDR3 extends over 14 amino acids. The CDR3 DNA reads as TGCGCCAGCAGCCAAGAAGTAGTTGGAGAGGGAGCTTTCTTT. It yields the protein CASSQEVVGEGAFF.

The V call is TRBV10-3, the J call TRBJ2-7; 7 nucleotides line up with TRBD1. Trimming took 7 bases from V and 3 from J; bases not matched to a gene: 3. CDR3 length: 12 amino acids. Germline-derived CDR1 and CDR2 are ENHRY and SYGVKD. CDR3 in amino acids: CAITGDSYEQYF. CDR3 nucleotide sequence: TGTGCCATCACCGGGGACAGCTACGAGCAGTACTTC.

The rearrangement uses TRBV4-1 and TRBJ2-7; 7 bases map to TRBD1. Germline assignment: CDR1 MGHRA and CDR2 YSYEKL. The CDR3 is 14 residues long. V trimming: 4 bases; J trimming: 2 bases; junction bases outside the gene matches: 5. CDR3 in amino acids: CASSLDRAAYEQYF. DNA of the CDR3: TGCGCCAGCAGCCTCGACAGGGCTGCCTACGAGCAGTACTTC.

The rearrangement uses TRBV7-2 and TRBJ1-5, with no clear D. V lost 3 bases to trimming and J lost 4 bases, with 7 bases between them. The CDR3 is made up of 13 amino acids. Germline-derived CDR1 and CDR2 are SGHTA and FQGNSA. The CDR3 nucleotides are TGTGCCAGCAGCTTGAGGGCAAATCAGCCCCAGCATTTT. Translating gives CASSLRANQPQHF.

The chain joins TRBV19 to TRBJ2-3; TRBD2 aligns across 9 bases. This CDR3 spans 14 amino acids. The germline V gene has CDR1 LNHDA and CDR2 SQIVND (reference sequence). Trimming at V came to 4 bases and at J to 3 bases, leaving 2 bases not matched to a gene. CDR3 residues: CASSSGGATDTQYF. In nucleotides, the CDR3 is TGTGCCAGTAGTAGCGGGGGGGCGACAGATACGCAGTATTTT.

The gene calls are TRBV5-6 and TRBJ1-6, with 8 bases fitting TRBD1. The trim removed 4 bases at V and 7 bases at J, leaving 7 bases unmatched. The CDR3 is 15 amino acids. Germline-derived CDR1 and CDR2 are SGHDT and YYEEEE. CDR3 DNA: TGTGCCAGCAGCCTGGGACAGGTCTGGAATTCACCCCTCCACTTT. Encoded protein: CASSLGQVWNSPLHF.

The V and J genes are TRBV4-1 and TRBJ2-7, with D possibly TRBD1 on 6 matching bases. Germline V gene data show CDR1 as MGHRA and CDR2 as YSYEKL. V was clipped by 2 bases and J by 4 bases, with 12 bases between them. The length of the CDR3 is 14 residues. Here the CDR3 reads CASSQTGTSYEQYF. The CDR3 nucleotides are TGCGCCAGCAGCCAAACCGGGACAAGTTACGAGCAGTACTTC.

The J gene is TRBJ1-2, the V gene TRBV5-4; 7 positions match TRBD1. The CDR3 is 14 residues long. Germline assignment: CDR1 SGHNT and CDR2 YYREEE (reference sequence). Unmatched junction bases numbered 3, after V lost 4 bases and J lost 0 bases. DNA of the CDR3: TGTGCCAGCAGCCGGACAGGCCCTAACTATGGCTACACCTTC. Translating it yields CASSRTGPNYGYTF.

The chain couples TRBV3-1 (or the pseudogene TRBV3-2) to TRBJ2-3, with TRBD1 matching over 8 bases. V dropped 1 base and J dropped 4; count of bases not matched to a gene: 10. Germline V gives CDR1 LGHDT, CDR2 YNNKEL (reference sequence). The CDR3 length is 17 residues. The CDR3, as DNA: TGTGCCAGCAGCCAAGTCGTAAGACAGGGGCGGGCAGATACGCAGTATTTT. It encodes CASSQVVRQGRADTQYF.

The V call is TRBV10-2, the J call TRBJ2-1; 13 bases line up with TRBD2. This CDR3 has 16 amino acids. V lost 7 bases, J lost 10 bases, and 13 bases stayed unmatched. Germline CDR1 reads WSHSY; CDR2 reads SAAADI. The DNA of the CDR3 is TGCGCCAGCACGACTGCCTCGGGACTAGCGGGGTGGGAGCAGTTCTTC. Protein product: CASTTASGLAGWEQFF.

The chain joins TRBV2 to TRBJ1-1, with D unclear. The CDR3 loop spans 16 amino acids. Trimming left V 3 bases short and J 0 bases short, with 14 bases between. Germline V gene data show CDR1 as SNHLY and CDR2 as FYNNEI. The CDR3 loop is CASSDTYPRMNTEAFF. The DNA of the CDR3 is TGTGCCAGCAGTGACACTTACCCTAGAATGAACACTGAAGCTTTCTTT. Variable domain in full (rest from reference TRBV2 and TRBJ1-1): EPEVTQTPSHQVTQMGQEVILRCVPISNHLYFYWYRQILGQKVEFLVSFYNNEISEKSEIFDDQFSVERPDGSNFTLKIRSTKLEDSAMYFCASSDTYPRMNTEAFFGQGTRLTVV.

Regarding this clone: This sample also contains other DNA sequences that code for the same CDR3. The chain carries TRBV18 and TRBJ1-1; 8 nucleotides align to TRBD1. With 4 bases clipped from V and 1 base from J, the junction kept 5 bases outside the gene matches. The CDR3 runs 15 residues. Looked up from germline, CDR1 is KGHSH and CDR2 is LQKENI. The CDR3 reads CASSRGGTGNTEAFF. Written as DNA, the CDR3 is TGTGCCAGCTCACGGGGGGGGACAGGGAACACTGAAGCTTTCTTT.

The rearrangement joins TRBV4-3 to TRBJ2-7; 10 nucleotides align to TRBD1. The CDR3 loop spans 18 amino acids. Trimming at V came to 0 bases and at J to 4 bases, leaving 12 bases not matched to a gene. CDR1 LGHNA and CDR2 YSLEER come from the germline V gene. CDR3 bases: TGCGCCAGCAGCCAAGAACTGGGGGAGGGACAGGGGAGATACGAGCAGTACTTC. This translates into CASSQELGEGQGRYEQYF.

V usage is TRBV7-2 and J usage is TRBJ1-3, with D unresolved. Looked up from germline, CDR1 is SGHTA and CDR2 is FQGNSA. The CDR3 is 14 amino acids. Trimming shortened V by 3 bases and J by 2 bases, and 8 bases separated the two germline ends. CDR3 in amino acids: CASSFRNPGNTIYF. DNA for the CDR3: TGTGCCAGCAGCTTCAGAAACCCTGGAAACACCATATATTTT.

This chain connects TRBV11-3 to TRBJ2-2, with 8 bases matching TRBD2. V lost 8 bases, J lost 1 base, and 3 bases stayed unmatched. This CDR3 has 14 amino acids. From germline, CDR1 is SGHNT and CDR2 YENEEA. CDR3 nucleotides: TGTGCCAGCGGTCGGGGGGGGAACACCGGGGAGCTGTTTTTT. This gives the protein CASGRGGNTGELFF.